The clone carrying this TCR beta chain was found a few times. Generated by immunoSEQ multiplex PCR, the TCRdb table keeps only in-frame clones and is missing some. The sample includes fewer than 300,000 clones, approximately 91% of them seen just once. The CDR3 covers 13 residues. The germline gives CDR1 SEHNR, CDR2 FQNEAQ (reference sequence). The ends were cut back, 8 bases at V and 6 bases at J, with 14 bases in the middle. This specimen comes from a study of blood T cell repertoires in COVID-19. V is TRBV7-9 and J is TRBJ1-5; perhaps TRBD1 as D (5 bases). The sequencing sample was made of peripheral blood. The receptor's source is a person in their late teens or twenties with COVID-19, enrolled during active disease. DNA of the CDR3: TGTGCCAGCGGGGCCCAAGGTAGTCAGCCCCAGCATTTT. This codes for CASGAQGSQPQHF.